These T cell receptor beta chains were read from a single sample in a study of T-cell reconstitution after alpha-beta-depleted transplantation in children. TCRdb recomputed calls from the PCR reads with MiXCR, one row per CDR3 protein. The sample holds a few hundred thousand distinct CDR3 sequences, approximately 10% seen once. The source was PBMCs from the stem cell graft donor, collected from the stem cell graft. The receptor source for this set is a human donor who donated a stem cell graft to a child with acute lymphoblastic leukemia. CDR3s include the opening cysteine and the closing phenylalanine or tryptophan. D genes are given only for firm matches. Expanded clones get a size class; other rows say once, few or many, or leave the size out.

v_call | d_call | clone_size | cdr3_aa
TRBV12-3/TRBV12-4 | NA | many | CASSLGQSGELFF
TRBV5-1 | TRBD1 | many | CASSLDRVYYNEQFF
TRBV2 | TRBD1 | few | CASSVPGGGKLFF
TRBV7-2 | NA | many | CASSTQRSGELFF
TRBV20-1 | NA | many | CSASSGLDNTDTQYF
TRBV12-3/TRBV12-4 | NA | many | CASSTGQSDTQYF
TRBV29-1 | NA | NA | CSVEGRSKTQYF
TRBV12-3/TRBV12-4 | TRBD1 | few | CASSLRQGAQETQYF
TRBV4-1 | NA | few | CASSQGSEIQETQYF
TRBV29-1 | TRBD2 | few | CSVSGGANNEQFF
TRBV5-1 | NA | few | CASSLGRDWHQSNNEQFF
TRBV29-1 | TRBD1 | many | CSVEIWTGPTNYNEQFF
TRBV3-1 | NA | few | CASSQVEGSGYTF
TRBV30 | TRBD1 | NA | CAWNRGQSSAQPQHF
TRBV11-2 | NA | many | CASSLVSGGTGELFF
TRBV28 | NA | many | CASSFLGDSPLHF
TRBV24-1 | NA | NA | CATSEQGGDGYTF
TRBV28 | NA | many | CASSLDVGSMNTEAFF
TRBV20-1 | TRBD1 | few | CSAPLSGQGTTEAFF
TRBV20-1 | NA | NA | CSARGGAEGTDTQYF
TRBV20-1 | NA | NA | CSARSPGVSGVTDTQYF
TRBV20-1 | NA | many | CSANSLGYGYTF
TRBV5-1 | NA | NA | CASATAEYNEQFF
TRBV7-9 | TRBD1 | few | CASSVGSTGRRNYGYTF
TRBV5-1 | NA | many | CASSLEGSGLGSGNEQFF
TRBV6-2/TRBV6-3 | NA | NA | CASTQPQMAERNEQFF
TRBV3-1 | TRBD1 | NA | CASSQGSGQPNAEAFF
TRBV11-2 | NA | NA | CASSIPRGANEKLFF
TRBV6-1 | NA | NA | CASSPDYSSTDTQYF
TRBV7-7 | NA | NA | CASSSGFRQTQYF